This note documents a single T cell receptor beta chain sequence. As yet, its antigen is unknown. The data were taken from a study of somatic mutations in cytotoxic T cells in rheumatoid arthritis. The study, taken as a whole, reports: Which antigens the expanded CD8+ clones targeted was unknown. Patients with rheumatoid arthritis, but not healthy controls, had CD8+ clonality that increased with age.

This CDR3 spans 13 amino acids. CDR1 is SGHVS and CDR2 is FNYEAQ in the germline V gene. Trimming stripped 5 bases from V and 1 base from J, with 9 bases between. The assay was immunoSEQ multiplex PCR, and TCRdb's table has in-frame clones only and misses some. The profile shows about 27,000 clones, approximately 73% of them singletons. The healthy control group was made up of blood donors, who had a median age of around 57 years (range roughly 21-70) and were 45% to 70% female. This chain uses TRBV7-6 with TRBJ2-7; no reliable D call. What was sequenced was CD8+ T cells sorted from blood. The receptor comes from a young woman in good health. The CDR3 DNA sequence: TGTGCCAGCAGCCCCCTTGGGTCCTACGAGCAGTACTTC. Residues: CASSPLGSYEQYF.